This TCR beta chain was sequenced for a study of T cell repertoires in cytomegalovirus infection. Overall study: Recently identified HLA-C-restricted CMV epitopes and well-studied HLA-B-restricted CMV epitopes were used by the study. Matching HLA type and CMV infection were both indicated by public TCR beta signatures. Study-level points and caveats: Ex vivo responses were dominated by HLA-C-restricted CMV-specific TCR beta clonotypes. There were carriers of CMV plus the relevant HLA, and cumulative public TCR beta family frequency identified them.

This clonotype has more than one count but fewer than ten. The antigen remains undetermined. V shed 1 base and J shed 0 bases, with 10 bases lying between them. Germline V gene data show CDR1 as SGHNT and CDR2 as YENEEA. The CDR3 runs 16 residues. A single record per CDR3 protein comes from TCRdb applying MiXCR to the reads. The sample shows 700,000 to 900,000 distinct CDR3 sequences, 25% to 30% of them seen only once. The material was cultured CD8+ T cells from PBMCs, obtained from culture after CMV antigen stimulation. The chain uses TRBV11-3 and TRBJ2-1; D call uncertain. The TCR was taken from a human donor in good health (CMV status not recorded). Some clones in this sample may be carry-over from other donors' samples. This CDR3 reads CASSLAGRRSYNEQFF. In nucleotides, the CDR3 is TGTGCCAGCAGCTTAGCAGGCAGGCGCTCCTACAATGAGCAGTTCTTC.